One and the same sample provided the 14 T cell receptor beta chains below, sequenced in a study of blood T cell repertoires in COVID-19. Clones were read by immunoSEQ multiplex PCR, and TCRdb kept only the in-frame ones, dropping some. The data show about 100,000 clones, with around 90% seen just once and 4% to 5.5% held by the top ten. Sequencing input: peripheral blood. Receptors originate from a woman aged 50 to 60 with COVID-19, enrolled during active disease.

This clone showed up just once. The chain is built from TRBV28 and TRBJ2-7, with D unresolved. Germline V gene sequence: CDR1 MDHEN, CDR2 SYDVKM. The CDR3 sequence is 12 residues long. V lost 4 bases and J lost 4, with 8 bases in between. The CDR3 DNA sequence: TGTGCCAGCAGTTCCAATCGGTACGAGCAGTACTTC. This encodes CASSSNRYEQYF.

The gene calls are TRBV4-1 and TRBJ1-1, with TRBD1 matching 7 bases. In germline, CDR1 is MGHRA, CDR2 YSYEKL. J was trimmed by 11 bases and V by 2 bases; bases with no gene match: 8. The CDR3 length is 13 residues. CDR3 protein: CASSQPGQPFAFF. The CDR3 DNA follows: TGCGCCAGCAGCCAACCGGGACAGCCATTTGCTTTCTTT.

The chain carries TRBV6-5 and TRBJ2-7, with 14 bases matching TRBD2. CDR3 size: 15 residues. V was pared by 6 bases and J by 2 bases, with 3 bases of the junction left unmatched. In germline, CDR1 is MNHEY, CDR2 SVGAGI. This CDR3 reads CASSSGLAGAYEQYF. In DNA, the CDR3 is TGTGCCAGCAGCTCGGGACTAGCGGGGGCCTACGAGCAGTACTTC.

This clone has only a few counts. The chain combines TRBV5-1 with TRBJ2-3, with a weak D call TRBD1 (5 bases). V lost 0 bases, J lost 3 bases, and 5 bases lay in between. CDR3 length: 13 residues. From germline, CDR1 is SGHRS and CDR2 YFSETQ. CDR3 nucleotide sequence: TGCGCCAGCAGCTTGGAGGGGACAGATACGCAGTATTTT. Protein: CASSLEGTDTQYF.

The chain carries TRBV5-1 and TRBJ2-7; maybe TRBD2 (6 bases). From germline, CDR1 is SGHRS and CDR2 YFSETQ. Deletions cut 5 bases from V and 4 bases from J, with 19 bases between. The CDR3 contains 15 residues. The CDR3 is CASSSYGGDKYEQYF. Written as DNA, the CDR3 is TGCGCCAGCAGTTCCTACGGGGGAGATAAATACGAGCAGTACTTC.

V gene TRBV28 combines with J gene TRBJ1-5; 8 positions match TRBD1. V lost 7 bases and J lost 2; bases outside the gene matches: 13. Germline V gene lookup returns CDR1 MDHEN and CDR2 SYDVKM. The CDR3 has 17 amino acids. In DNA, the CDR3 is TGTGCCAGCACCCCCGACAGGGGAGGGTTTGGCAATCAGCCCCAGCATTTT. Translated, it gives CASTPDRGGFGNQPQHF.

The rearrangement uses TRBV21-1 and TRBJ1-5; the listed D gene, TRBD1, was not tested against the DNA. TRBV21-1 is termed a pseudogene. CDR3 length: 16 amino acids. CDR3 sequence reads: CASSEVPGQGGQPQHF. In DNA form, the CDR3 reads TGTGCCAGCAGCGAAGTTCCGGGACAGGGGGGTCAGCCCCAGCATTTT.

The chain uses TRBV28 and TRBJ2-7, with 7 bases matching TRBD2. Germline V lookup: CDR1 MDHEN, CDR2 SYDVKM. The ends lost 5 bases at V and 2 bases at J; junction bases unmatched: 9. The CDR3 is made up of 15 amino acids. The DNA of the CDR3 is TGTGCCAGCAGTGTCGGACTAGTGGAGGCCTACGAGCAGTACTTC. This gives the protein CASSVGLVEAYEQYF.

The rearrangement uses TRBV9 and TRBJ2-1; D gene unclear. Germline loops: CDR1 SGDLS, CDR2 YYNGEE. V was cut by 0 bases and J by 10 bases, with 14 bases left in between. CDR3 size: 14 residues. For the CDR3, the DNA is TGTGCCAGCAGCGTAGATCCTGAAGCCACGGAGCAGTTCTTC. Its translation is CASSVDPEATEQFF.

This sequence joins TRBV6-5 and TRBJ1-6, with D perhaps TRBD1 (5 bases). The CDR3 is 13 residues long. The V end lost 6 bases, the J end lost 6 bases, and 9 bases lay between the germline ends. Germline CDR1 MNHEY, CDR2 SVGAGI. CDR3 sequence: CASSPQGNSPLHF. CDR3 DNA: TGTGCCAGCAGCCCCCAGGGTAATTCACCCCTCCACTTT.

The V gene is TRBV5-8, the J gene TRBJ2-1; TRBD2 matches 7 bases. The CDR3 totals 15 residues. Germline values: CDR1 SGHTS, CDR2 YDEGEE. Germline trimming cut 4 bases from V and 3 bases from J; bases unmatched to any gene: 7. The CDR3 protein is CASSILAGVYNEQFF. In DNA, the CDR3 is TGTGCCAGCAGCATTCTCGCGGGGGTCTACAATGAGCAGTTCTTC. Supplemented by reference TRBV5-8 and TRBJ2-1, the full variable domain reads EAGVTQSPTHLIKTRGQQATLRCSPISGHTSVYWYQQALGLGLQFLLWYDEGEERNRGNFPPRFSGRQFPNYSSELNVNALELEDSALYLCASSILAGVYNEQFFGPGTRLTVL.

This clone was detected a few times. The J gene is TRBJ1-4, the V gene TRBV30, with D maybe TRBD1 (5 bases). Looked up from germline, CDR1 is GTSNPN and CDR2 is SVGIG (reference sequence). V was cut by 2 bases and J by 6 bases, with 7 bases left in between. The CDR3 runs to 12 residues. CDR3 sequence reads: CAWSRGDEKLFF. The CDR3 coding sequence is TGTGCCTGGAGTCGGGGGGATGAAAAACTGTTTTTT.

This chain connects TRBV7-9 to TRBJ1-2; TRBD1 is a possible D gene (6 bases). Germline loops: CDR1 SEHNR, CDR2 FQNEAQ (reference sequence). CDR3 length: 13 amino acids. The V end lost 6 bases, the J end lost 8 bases, and 16 bases lay between the germline ends. Written as DNA, the CDR3 is TGTGCCAGCAGGGTAAATCAGGGGTACGGCTACACCTTC. Encoded protein: CASRVNQGYGYTF. The variable domain in full, completed from reference TRBV7-9 and TRBJ1-2, reads DTGVSQNPRHKITKRGQNVTFRCDPISEHNRLYWYRQTLGQGPEFLTYFQNEAQLEKSRLLSDRFSAERPKGSFSTLEIQRTEQGDSAMYLCASRVNQGYGYTFGSGTRLTVV.

This chain links TRBV4-1 with TRBJ2-7; no firm D call. The germline V gene encodes CDR1 MGHRA and CDR2 YSYEKL. This CDR3 region has 14 residues. V was cut by 1 base and J by 1 base, with 8 bases left in between. CDR3 in DNA: TGCGCCAGCAGCCAAGTTGGAGAGTCCTACGAGCAGTACTTC. Translation gives CASSQVGESYEQYF.